Shown below are 19 T cell receptor beta chains from a single sample sequenced in a study of Tregs in tolerant kidney transplant recipients. Only in-frame clones appear in the TCRdb table, and some are missing; sequencing was by immunoSEQ multiplex PCR. The sample yields about 110,000 clones, nearly 90% seen once. Specimen: CD4+ T cells from blood, collected before the transplant. All receptors come from a human donor who received a combined kidney and bone marrow transplant.

The CDR3: CASSPSWDIVDGYTF. The CDR3 DNA sequence: TGTGCCAGCAGTCCCTCTTGGGACATAGTGGATGGCTACACCTTC. V and J are TRBV6-5 and TRBJ1-2, with D maybe TRBD1 (6 bases). This CDR3 is 15 amino acids long. Germline V lookup: CDR1 MNHEY, CDR2 SVGAGI. Trimming cost V 5 bases and J 6 bases, with 19 bases left between them.

This clone has more than one count but fewer than ten. The chain employs TRBV11-1 and TRBJ2-3; D is unresolved. This CDR3 is built from 13 residues. Germline V gene data show CDR1 as SGHAT and CDR2 as FQDESV (reference sequence). The germline V and J ends were trimmed by 3 bases and 1 base, with 5 bases remaining between them. This chain's CDR3 is CASSFERTDTQYF. The CDR3 DNA is TGTGCCAGCAGCTTTGAGCGCACAGATACGCAGTATTTT.

For the CDR3, the DNA is TGCGCCAGCAGCCAAGACCTATTAAACACAGATACGCAGTATTTT. Protein: CASSQDLLNTDTQYF. This sequence joins TRBV4-3 and TRBJ2-3; D gene unclear. Germline V gene lookup returns CDR1 LGHNA and CDR2 YSLEER. This CDR3 has 15 residues. V was cut by 0 bases and J by 2 bases, with 9 bases left in between.

This chain connects TRBV19 to TRBJ1-5, with a possible D match to TRBD1 (5 bases). V gave up 6 bases and J gave up 3 bases, with 9 bases separating them. CDR1 LNHDA and CDR2 SQIVND come from the germline V gene (reference sequence). The CDR3 covers 13 residues. The CDR3 DNA follows: TGTGCCAGTAGCGGCAGGGACAATCAGCCCCAGCATTTT. The encoded protein is CASSGRDNQPQHF. Drawing the rest from reference TRBV19 and TRBJ1-5, the complete variable domain is DGGITQSPKYLFRKEGQNVTLSCEQNLNHDAMYWYRQDPGQGLRLIYYSQIVNDFQKGDIAEGYSVSREKKESFPLTVTSAQKNPTAFYLCASSGRDNQPQHFGDGTRLSIL.

J is TRBJ1-1 and V is TRBV7-9; the D gene is possibly TRBD1 (6 bases). The CDR3 consists of 14 residues. Germline-derived CDR1 and CDR2 are SEHNR and FQNEAQ (reference sequence). V lost 5 bases to trimming and J lost 1 base, with 11 bases between them. The CDR3 region has the DNA TGTGCCAGCAGCCTAGACAGGACGAACACTGAAGCTTTCTTT. Residues: CASSLDRTNTEAFF.

The gene calls are TRBV6-1 and TRBJ2-1; 10 bases are a match to TRBD2. Germline V gene sequence: CDR1 MNHNS, CDR2 SASEGT. V gave up 3 bases and J gave up 5 bases; unmatched junction bases: 7. The CDR3 covers 16 residues. CDR3 sequence: CASSDLGLAGDNEQFF. The CDR3 nucleotides read TGTGCCAGCAGTGATCTTGGGCTAGCGGGAGACAATGAGCAGTTCTTC.

The genes are TRBV5-1 and TRBJ2-2, with D tentatively TRBD2 (5 bases). The CDR3 has 14 amino acids. Germline assignment: CDR1 SGHRS and CDR2 YFSETQ. V was trimmed by 2 bases and J by 1 base, leaving 6 bases between them. The CDR3 bases are TGCGCCAGCAGCTTAGAGGGGAACACCGGGGAGCTGTTTTTT. Amino acids: CASSLEGNTGELFF.

The V call is TRBV5-4, the J call TRBJ2-5; D is ambiguous. The CDR3 runs 12 residues. V lost 0 bases and J lost 5, with 5 bases in between. The V gene's germline CDR1 is SGHNT and CDR2 YYREEE (reference sequence). CDR3 in DNA: TGTGCCAGCAGCTTGGATTCTGAGACCCAGTACTTC. Protein sequence: CASSLDSETQYF.

The rearrangement uses TRBV7-9 and TRBJ1-4; 7 nucleotides match TRBD1. This CDR3 contains 16 residues. V was pared by 5 bases and J by 3 bases, with 9 bases of the junction left unmatched. CDR1 and CDR2 from the germline V gene are SEHNR and FQNEAQ (reference sequence). For the CDR3, the DNA is TGTGCCAGCAGCGCTCGGGACAGAGCCCCTAATGAAAAACTGTTTTTT. It encodes CASSARDRAPNEKLFF.

The genes are TRBV5-1 and TRBJ2-7; possible D gene TRBD2, 7 bases. CDR3 size: 15 residues. V was shortened by 0 bases and J by 1 base, with 11 bases between the two germline ends. Per germline, CDR1 SGHRS and CDR2 YFSETQ. This chain's CDR3 is CASSLGGGRSYEQYF. The DNA for the CDR3 is TGCGCCAGCAGCTTGGGCGGGGGCCGTTCCTACGAGCAGTACTTC.

This sequence joins TRBV9 and TRBJ1-4, with D tentatively TRBD1 (5 bases). The CDR3 totals 15 residues. Germline assignment: CDR1 SGDLS and CDR2 YYNGEE. Trimming took 0 bases from V and 7 from J, leaving 13 bases between them. CDR3 bases: TGTGCCAGCAGCGTAGCTGGGGGGATTGGTGAAAAACTGTTTTTT. Its translation is CASSVAGGIGEKLFF.

This clone was seen a few times. V is TRBV28 and J is TRBJ2-5; D not resolved. V lost 6 bases and J lost 5, with 7 bases in between. The CDR3 contains 11 residues. CDR1 and CDR2 (germline): MDHEN, SYDVKM. The DNA for the CDR3 is TGTGCCAGCAGCCGGTACGAGACCCAGTACTTC. Translation gives CASSRYETQYF. Based on the CDR3 plus reference TRBV28 and TRBJ2-5, the full variable domain is DVKVTQSSRYLVKRTGEKVFLECVQDMDHENMFWYRQDPGLGLRLIYFSYDVKMKEKGDIPEGYSVSREKKERFSLILESASTNQTSMYLCASSRYETQYFGPGTRLLVL.

The table lists this clone with a few counts. Other DNA sequences in this specimen translate into the identical CDR3. The rearrangement joins TRBV5-1 to TRBJ2-7, with D possibly matching TRBD2 (5 bases). The germline gives CDR1 SGHRS, CDR2 YFSETQ. This CDR3 is built from 12 residues. The V end was cut by 0 bases, the J end by 5 bases, with 6 bases between. The CDR3 DNA reads as TGCGCCAGCAGCTTGGCGGGGAACGAGCAGTACTTC. It yields the protein CASSLAGNEQYF.

With regard to this clone: At the DNA level, this CDR3 is encoded by other sequences in the same sample as well. The V and J genes are TRBV19 and TRBJ2-3; 9 bases match TRBD2. The V segment lost 6 bases and the J segment 0 bases; nucleotides outside the gene matches: 1. The CDR3 length is 14 residues. CDR1 LNHDA and CDR2 SQIVND come from the germline V gene (reference sequence). CDR3 region: CASRTSGSTDTQYF. Here the CDR3 DNA reads TGTGCCAGTAGAACTAGCGGGAGCACAGATACGCAGTATTTT.

This sequence joins TRBV10-3 and TRBJ2-5; 8 nucleotides match TRBD1. The closer fit of TRBJ2-7 to the DNA end suggests the J call may be wrong. Germline V gene data show CDR1 as ENHRY and CDR2 as SYGVKD. This CDR3 has 11 residues. The CDR3 is CALGQGAEQYF. The CDR3 DNA reads TGTGCCCTTGGACAGGGAGCCGAGCAGTACTTC.

The chain joins TRBV15 to TRBJ2-5; 8 bases are a match to TRBD2. Germline V gene data show CDR1 as LNHNV and CDR2 as YYDKDF (reference sequence). This CDR3 spans 16 amino acids. Unmatched junction bases numbered 9, after V lost 1 base and J lost 5 bases. CDR3 coding DNA: TGTGCCACCAGCAGAGCATCGCGGGGGGCAGGGGAGACCCAGTACTTC. Amino acids: CATSRASRGAGETQYF.

The rearrangement joins TRBV5-1 to TRBJ1-4, with no clear D. Trimming cost V 7 bases and J 4 bases, with 14 bases left between them. CDR1 SGHRS and CDR2 YFSETQ come from the germline V gene. This CDR3 contains 14 residues. As DNA, the CDR3 is TGCGCCAGCCACCGGGGTGATGGTAATGAAAAACTGTTTTTT. It specifies CASHRGDGNEKLFF.

CDR3 protein: CASSLSRGGYGYTF. CDR3 coding DNA: TGCGCCAGCAGCTTGAGCAGGGGCGGATATGGCTACACCTTC. The gene calls are TRBV5-1 and TRBJ1-2; weak D call: TRBD1 (6 bases). V lost 1 base and J 5 bases, leaving 12 bases between the germline ends. Germline loops: CDR1 SGHRS, CDR2 YFSETQ. The CDR3 is 14 amino acids.

The genes are TRBV2 and TRBJ1-2; D is uncertain. V was cut by 6 bases and J by 8 bases, with 10 bases left in between. Germline values: CDR1 SNHLY, CDR2 FYNNEI. The CDR3 has 11 amino acids. CDR3 nucleotide sequence: TGTGCCAGCAGGCGCGGGGAGGGCTACACCTTC. Its protein is CASRRGEGYTF.